Reported below is one T cell receptor beta chain. No cognate antigen has been identified for it. No qualities accompany the bases; no much larger clone lies one base away. The data are from a study of siplizumab effects on memory and regulatory T cells (dated by TCRdb to about 2019). For context, the study as a whole: The study examined how the anti-CD2 antibody siplizumab affects alloreactive T-cell subsets in allogeneic mixed lymphocyte reactions built from human PBMCs.

Libraries were constructed by the immunoSEQ multiplex PCR assay. The deep sequencing platform assayed some 98,000 TCR templates per sample. Genomic DNA extracted from sorted T cells was used for TCRbeta CDR3 sequencing. Per the original workflow: The R programming language was used for clonal analysis of TCRbeta CDR3 data. Alloreactive CD4+ and CD8+ clones were defined by comparing unstimulated samples with post-reaction CFSE-low samples. Alloreactive CD4+ clones were assigned to regulatory or non-regulatory origin by matching sequences to sorted unstimulated Treg and non-Treg repertoires. TCRdb holds this immuneACCESS table with in-frame rearrangements only. Some clones are missing; in checked studies, unresolved V genes explain under half, and the rest has no known cause. V and J calls and clone size come straight from that table; D and trimming were deduced from the DNA. The sample data list tens of thousands of clones, and around 97% of these were observed just once. The ten largest clonotypes hold less than 0.035% of the sample.

In addition, sequencing in three donor pairs included unstimulated CD8+ effector memory subsets alongside CD4+ naive, CD8+ naive, CD8+ TEMRA and CD4+ memory subsets. Sorted unstimulated T cells, along with proliferating T cells recovered from mixed lymphocyte reactions, underwent TCRbeta CDR3 sequencing. Fresh whole blood from 9 to 11 HLA-typed healthy donors was used to isolate PBMCs. Overall study outcomes, separate from this receptor: Sequences below about 10^-5 frequency were poorly captured, so only a minor fraction of alloreactive clones could be mapped to unstimulated subsets. Whether proliferating Tregs from siplizumab cultures actually had suppressive function was not functionally confirmed. In reactions with siplizumab, an average of approximately 69% of mappable alloreactive CD4+ clones were Treg-derived, compared with 25% to 30% in control reactions. Greater diversity appeared to be present in unstimulated naive T cells than in memory T cells, and a substantial contribution to the alloresponse seemed to be made by naive cells. Roughly 80-97% of proliferating CD4+ or CD8+ clones could not be assigned a naive or memory phenotype. The cumulative frequency of alloreactive sequences that could be traced back to unstimulated CD4+ memory T cells was significantly reduced by siplizumab.

According to the germline V gene, CDR1 reads SGHTA and CDR2 reads FQGNSA. From its cysteine to its phenylalanine, the CDR3 spans 18 amino acids. Only the CDR3 part of the read is kept: 54 bases, read in frame from the first base. The junction carries 27 bases between V and J, which are trimmed by 2 bases and 9 bases respectively. The V and J segments used are TRBV7-2 and TRBJ2-3; perhaps TRBD1 is the D gene, with 6 bases matching. The clonotype was recovered from a human donor in good health. Sequencing was done on a sample of naive CD4+ T cells sorted from blood. What this sample's cell subset or site label stands for: unstimulated naive T cells. In nucleotides, the sequence is TGTGCCAGCAGCTTAAACCCACAAGCGCCCGTTCCCCAGGGGACGCAGTATTTT. Its coded protein is CASSLNPQAPVPQGTQYF.